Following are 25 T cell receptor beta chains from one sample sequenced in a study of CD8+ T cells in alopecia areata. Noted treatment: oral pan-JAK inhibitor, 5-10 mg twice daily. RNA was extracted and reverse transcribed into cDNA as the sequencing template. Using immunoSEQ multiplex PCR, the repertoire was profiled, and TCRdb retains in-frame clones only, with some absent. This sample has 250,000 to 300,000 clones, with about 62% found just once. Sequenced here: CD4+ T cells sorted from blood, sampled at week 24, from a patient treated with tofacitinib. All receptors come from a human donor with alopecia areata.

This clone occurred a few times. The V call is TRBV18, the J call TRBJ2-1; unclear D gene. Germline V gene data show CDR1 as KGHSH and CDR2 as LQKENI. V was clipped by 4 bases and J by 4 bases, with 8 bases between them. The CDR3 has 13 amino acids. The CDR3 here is CASSLGPYNEQFF. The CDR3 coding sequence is TGTGCCAGCTCACTCGGTCCGTACAATGAGCAGTTCTTC.

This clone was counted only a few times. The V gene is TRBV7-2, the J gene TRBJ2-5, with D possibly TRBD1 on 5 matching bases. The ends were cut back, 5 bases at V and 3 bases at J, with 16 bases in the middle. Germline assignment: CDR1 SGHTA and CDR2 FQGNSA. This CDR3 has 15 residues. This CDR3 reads CASSLGRSREETQYF. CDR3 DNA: TGTGCCAGCAGCCTAGGAAGATCCAGGGAAGAGACCCAGTACTTC.

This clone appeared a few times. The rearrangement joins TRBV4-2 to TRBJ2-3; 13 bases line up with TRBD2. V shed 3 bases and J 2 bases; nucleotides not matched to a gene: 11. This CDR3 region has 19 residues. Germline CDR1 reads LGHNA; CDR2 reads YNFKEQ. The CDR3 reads CASSHRLGGLAGPTDTQYF. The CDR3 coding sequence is TGTGCCAGCAGCCACCGCTTAGGGGGACTAGCGGGGCCCACAGATACGCAGTATTTT.

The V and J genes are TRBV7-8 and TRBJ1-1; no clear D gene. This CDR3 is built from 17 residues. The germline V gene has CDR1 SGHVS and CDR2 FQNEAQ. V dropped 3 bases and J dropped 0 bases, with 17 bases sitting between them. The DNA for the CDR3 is TGTGCCAGCAGCTTCAGTGCGGGATCCTCGATGAACACTGAAGCTTTCTTT. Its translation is CASSFSAGSSMNTEAFF.

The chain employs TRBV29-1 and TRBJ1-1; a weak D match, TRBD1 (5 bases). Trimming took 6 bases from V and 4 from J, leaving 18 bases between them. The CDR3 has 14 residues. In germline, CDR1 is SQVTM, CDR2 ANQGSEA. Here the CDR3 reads CSVANPGRGTEAFF. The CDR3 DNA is TGCAGCGTCGCTAACCCAGGGAGGGGCACTGAAGCTTTCTTT.

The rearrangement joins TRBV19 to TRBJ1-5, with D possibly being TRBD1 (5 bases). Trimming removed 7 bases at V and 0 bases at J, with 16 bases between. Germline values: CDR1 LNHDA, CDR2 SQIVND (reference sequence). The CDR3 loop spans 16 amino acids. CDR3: CASTTSTVYSNQPQHF. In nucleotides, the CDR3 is TGTGCCAGTACCACATCGACAGTTTATAGCAATCAGCCCCAGCATTTT.

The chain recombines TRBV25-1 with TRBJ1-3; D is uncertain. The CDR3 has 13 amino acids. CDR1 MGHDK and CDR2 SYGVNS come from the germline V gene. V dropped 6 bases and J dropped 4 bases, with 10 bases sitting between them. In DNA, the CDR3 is TGTGCCAGCAGGATGGGGATCGGAAACACCATATATTTT. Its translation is CASRMGIGNTIYF. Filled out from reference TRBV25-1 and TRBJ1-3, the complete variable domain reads EADIYQTPRYLVIGTGKKITLECSQTMGHDKMYWYQQDPGMELHLIHYSYGVNSTEKGDLSSESTVSRIRTEHFPLTLESARPSHTSQYLCASRMGIGNTIYFGEGSWLTVV.

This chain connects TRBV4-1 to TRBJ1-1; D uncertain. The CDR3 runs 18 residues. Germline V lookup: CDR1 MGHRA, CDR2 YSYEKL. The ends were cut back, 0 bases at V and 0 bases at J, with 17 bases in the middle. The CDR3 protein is CASSQDLVRVPMNTEAFF. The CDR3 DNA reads TGCGCCAGCAGCCAAGACCTCGTCCGAGTTCCGATGAACACTGAAGCTTTCTTT.

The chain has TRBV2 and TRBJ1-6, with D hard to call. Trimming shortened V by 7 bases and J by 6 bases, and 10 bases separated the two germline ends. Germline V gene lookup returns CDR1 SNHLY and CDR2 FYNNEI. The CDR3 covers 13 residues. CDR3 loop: CASTPRSNSPLHF. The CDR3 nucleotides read TGTGCCAGCACTCCTCGGAGTAATTCACCCCTCCACTTT.

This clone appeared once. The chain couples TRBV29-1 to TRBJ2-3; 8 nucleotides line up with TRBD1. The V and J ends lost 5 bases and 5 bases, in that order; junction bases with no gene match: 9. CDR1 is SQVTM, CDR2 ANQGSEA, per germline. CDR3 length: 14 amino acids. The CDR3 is CSVLVRGQVDTQYF. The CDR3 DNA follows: TGCAGCGTTTTGGTCAGGGGGCAGGTAGATACGCAGTATTTT.

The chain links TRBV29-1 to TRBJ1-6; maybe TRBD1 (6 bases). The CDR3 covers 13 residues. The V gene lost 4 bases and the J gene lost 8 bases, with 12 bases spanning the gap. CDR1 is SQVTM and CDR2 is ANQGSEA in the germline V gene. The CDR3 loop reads CSVGEGGDSPLHF. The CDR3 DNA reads TGCAGCGTTGGTGAGGGGGGCGATTCACCCCTCCACTTT.

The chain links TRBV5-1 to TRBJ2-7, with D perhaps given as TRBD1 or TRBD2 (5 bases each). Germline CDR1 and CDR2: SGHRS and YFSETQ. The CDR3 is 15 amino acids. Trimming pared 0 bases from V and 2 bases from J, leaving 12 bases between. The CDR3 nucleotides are TGCGCCAGCAGCTTGGCTGGGGGAGTACCCTACGAGCAGTACTTC. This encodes CASSLAGGVPYEQYF.

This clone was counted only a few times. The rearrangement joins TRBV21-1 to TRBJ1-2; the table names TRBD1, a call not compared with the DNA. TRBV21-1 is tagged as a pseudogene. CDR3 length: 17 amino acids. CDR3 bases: TGTGCCAGCAGCAAAGCACAGGGGGCACGACTCGACTATGGCTACACCTTC. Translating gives CASSKAQGARLDYGYTF.

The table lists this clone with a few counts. The CDR3 DNA reads TGTGCCAGCAGCCCCCACATGGGATACGAGCAGTACTTC. Amino acids: CASSPHMGYEQYF. The V and J genes are TRBV4-2 and TRBJ2-7; D gene uncertain. This CDR3 spans 13 amino acids. CDR1 is LGHNA, CDR2 YNFKEQ, per germline. V lost 4 bases, J lost 4 bases, and 11 bases lay in between.

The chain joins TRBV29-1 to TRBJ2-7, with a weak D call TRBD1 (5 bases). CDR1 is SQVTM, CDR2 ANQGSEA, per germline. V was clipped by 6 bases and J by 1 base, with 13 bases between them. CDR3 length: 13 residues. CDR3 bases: TGCAGCGTCGTCCAGGGATATTCCTACGAGCAGTACTTC. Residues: CSVVQGYSYEQYF.

The CDR3, as DNA: TGTGCCAGCAGCGTAGCGTTTACCGACGAGCAGTACTTC. It yields the protein CASSVAFTDEQYF. The chain links TRBV9 to TRBJ2-7; D is unclear. Germline V gene lookup returns CDR1 SGDLS and CDR2 YYNGEE. CDR3 size: 13 residues. The V end was cut by 0 bases, the J end by 5 bases, with 9 bases between.

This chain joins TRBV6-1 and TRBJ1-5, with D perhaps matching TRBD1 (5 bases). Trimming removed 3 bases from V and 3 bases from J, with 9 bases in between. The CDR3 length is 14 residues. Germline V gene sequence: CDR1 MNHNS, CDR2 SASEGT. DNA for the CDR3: TGTGCCAGCAGTGAGGGACTGTTCAATCAGCCCCAGCATTTT. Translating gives CASSEGLFNQPQHF.

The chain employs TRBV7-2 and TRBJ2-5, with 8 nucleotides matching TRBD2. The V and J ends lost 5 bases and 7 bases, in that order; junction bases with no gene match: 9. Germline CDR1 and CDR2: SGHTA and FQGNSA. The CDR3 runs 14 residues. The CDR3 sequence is CASSHRGGGRTQYF. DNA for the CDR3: TGTGCCAGCAGCCACCGGGGGGGTGGACGGACCCAGTACTTC.

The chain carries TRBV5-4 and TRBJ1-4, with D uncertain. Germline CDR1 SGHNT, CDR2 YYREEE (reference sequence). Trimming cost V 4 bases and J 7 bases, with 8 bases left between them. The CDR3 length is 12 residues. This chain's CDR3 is CASSPPGEKLFF. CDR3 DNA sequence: TGTGCCAGCAGCCCGCCGGGTGAAAAACTGTTTTTT.

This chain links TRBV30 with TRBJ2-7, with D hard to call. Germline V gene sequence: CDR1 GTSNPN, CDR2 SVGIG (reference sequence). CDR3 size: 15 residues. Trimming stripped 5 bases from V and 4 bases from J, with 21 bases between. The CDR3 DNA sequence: TGTGCCTGGGGTTCTCCTCCTCCGGGTCGGTACGAGCAGTACTTC. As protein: CAWGSPPPGRYEQYF.

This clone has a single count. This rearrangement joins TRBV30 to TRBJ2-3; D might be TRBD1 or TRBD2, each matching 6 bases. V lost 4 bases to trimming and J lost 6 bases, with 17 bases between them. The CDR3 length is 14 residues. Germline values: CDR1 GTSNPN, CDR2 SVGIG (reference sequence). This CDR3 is CAWNGLVGGDTQYF. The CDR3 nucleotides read TGTGCCTGGAATGGGTTGGTGGGGGGCGATACGCAGTATTTT.

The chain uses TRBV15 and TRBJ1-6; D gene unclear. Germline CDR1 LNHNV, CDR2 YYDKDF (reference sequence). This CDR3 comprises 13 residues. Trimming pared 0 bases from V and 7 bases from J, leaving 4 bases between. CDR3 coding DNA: TGTGCCACCAGCAGAGATCGGAATTCACCCCTCCACTTT. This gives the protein CATSRDRNSPLHF.

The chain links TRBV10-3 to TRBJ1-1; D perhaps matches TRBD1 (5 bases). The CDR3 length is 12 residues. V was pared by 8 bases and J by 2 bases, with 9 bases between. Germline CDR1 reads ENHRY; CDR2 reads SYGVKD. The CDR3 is CAIGGINTEAFF. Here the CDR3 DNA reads TGTGCCATCGGGGGGATCAACACTGAAGCTTTCTTT.

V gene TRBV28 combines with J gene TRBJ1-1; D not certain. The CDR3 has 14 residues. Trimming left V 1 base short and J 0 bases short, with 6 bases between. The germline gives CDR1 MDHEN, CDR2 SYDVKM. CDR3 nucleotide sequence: TGTGCCAGCAGTTTATCCTTCGTGAACACTGAAGCTTTCTTT. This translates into CASSLSFVNTEAFF.

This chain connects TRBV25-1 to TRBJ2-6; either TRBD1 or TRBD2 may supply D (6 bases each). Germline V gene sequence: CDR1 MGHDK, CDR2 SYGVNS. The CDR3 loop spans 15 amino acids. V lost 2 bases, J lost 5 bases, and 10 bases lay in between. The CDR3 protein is CASSEVGGWANVLTF. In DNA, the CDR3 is TGTGCCAGCAGTGAAGTCGGGGGCTGGGCCAACGTCCTGACTTTC.